This record concerns one TCR beta chain sequence. Its specificity is unknown. This entry comes from a study of blood T cells in healthy people across ages. Study-wide results and limits: Diversity of TCR beta per million T cells declined in a roughly linear way with age.

With a J-beta primer mix and a sample-barcoded 5' primer, a second PCR ran 7 to 11 cycles. TCRdb reprocessed the 5' RACE reads with MiXCR, giving one entry per CDR3 protein. The top ten clones hold about 3% of a sample with around 800,000 distinct CDR3 sequences, about 26% of them seen once. Individuals who donated were healthy Caucasians from Russia aged about 6 to 100. In each sample, at least 7 million PBMCs were isolated. CDR3 length: 16 residues. The V and J ends lost 5 bases and 3 bases, in that order; junction bases with no gene match: 8. Germline V gene data show CDR1 as MNHEY and CDR2 as SVGAGI. These sequences were also reported in another study, on T cells of mothers and their children. That publication notes: For related and unrelated pairs alike, thymic selection shapes TCR recombination output similarly.

The V gene is TRBV6-5, the J gene TRBJ2-7; 12 nucleotides align to TRBD2. The sequenced sample consisted of blood. The TCR sequence derives from a boy younger than 18 in good health. The CDR3 DNA reads TGTGCCAGCAGTCCGAAACTAGCGGGGGGACTCTACGAGCAGTACTTC. As protein: CASSPKLAGGLYEQYF.